The subject of this entry is one T cell receptor beta chain. The ends were cut back, 4 bases at V and 2 bases at J, with 14 bases in the middle. This CDR3 spans 16 amino acids. Germline loops: CDR1 WNHNN, CDR2 SYGVQD (reference sequence). The data were produced by immunoSEQ multiplex PCR, yet TCRdb's version contains in-frame clones alone and is incomplete. The sample comprises roughly 1.5 million clones, around 98% of which are singletons, and roughly 0.45% rests with the top ten. The sample originates from a study of shared clonotypes between healthy human individuals. This chain links TRBV10-1 with TRBJ2-2, with D possibly matching TRBD1 (5 bases). This clonotype was obtained from a man aged 25-45 years in good health. The specimen was naive CD4+ T cells sorted from blood. The subset: CD45RA+ positively selected. The CDR3 sequence is CASSVGRQLNTGELFF. The CDR3 DNA follows: TGCGCCAGCAGTGTAGGCCGACAGCTTAACACCGGGGAGCTGTTTTTT.